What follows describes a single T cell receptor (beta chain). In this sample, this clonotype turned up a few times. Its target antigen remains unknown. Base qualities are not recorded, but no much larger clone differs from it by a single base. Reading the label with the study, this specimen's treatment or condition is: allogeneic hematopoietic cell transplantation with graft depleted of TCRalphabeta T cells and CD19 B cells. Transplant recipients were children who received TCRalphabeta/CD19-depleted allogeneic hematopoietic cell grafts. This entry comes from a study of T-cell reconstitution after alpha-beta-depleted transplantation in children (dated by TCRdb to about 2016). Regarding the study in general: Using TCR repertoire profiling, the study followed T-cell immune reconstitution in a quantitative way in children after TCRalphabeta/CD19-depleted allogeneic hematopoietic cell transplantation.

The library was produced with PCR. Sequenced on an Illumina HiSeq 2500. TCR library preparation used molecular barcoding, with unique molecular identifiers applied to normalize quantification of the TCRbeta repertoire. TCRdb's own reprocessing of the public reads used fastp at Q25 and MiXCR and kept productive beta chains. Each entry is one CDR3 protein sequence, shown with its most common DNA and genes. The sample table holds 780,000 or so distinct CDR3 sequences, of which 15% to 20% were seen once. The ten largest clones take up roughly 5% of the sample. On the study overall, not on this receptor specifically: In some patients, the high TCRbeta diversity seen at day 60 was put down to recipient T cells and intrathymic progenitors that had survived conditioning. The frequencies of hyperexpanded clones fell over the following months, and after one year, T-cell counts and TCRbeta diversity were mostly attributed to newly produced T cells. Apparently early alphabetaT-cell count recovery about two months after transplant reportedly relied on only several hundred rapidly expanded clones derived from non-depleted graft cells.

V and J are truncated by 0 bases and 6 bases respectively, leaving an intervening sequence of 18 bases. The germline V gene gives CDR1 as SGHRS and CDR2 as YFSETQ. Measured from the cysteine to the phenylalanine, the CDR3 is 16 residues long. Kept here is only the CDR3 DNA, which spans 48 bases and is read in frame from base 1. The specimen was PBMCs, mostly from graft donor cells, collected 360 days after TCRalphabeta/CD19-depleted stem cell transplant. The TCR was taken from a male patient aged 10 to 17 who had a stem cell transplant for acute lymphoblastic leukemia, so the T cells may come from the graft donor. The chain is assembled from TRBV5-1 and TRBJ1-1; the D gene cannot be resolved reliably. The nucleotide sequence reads TGCGCCAGCAGCTTGGCCTCGTCCTTTGGTTTCGCTGAAGCTTTCTTT. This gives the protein CASSLASSFGFAEAFF.